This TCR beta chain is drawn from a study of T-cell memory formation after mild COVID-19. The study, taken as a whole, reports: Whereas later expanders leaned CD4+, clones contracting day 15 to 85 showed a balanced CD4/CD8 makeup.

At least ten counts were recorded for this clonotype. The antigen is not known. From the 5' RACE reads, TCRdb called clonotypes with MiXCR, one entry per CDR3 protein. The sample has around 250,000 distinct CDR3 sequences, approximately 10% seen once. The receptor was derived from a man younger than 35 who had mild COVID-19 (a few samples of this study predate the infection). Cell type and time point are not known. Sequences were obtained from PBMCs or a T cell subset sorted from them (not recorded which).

CDR3 in amino acids: CASSYSYGSYEQYV. CDR3 DNA: TGCGCCAGCAGCTACAGCTACGGCTCCTACGAGCAGTACGTC. The rearrangement uses TRBV4-1 and TRBJ2-7; D is undetermined. Trimming took 5 bases from V and 0 from J, leaving 11 bases between them. The length of the CDR3 is 14 residues. CDR1 is MGHRA and CDR2 is YSYEKL in the germline V gene.